The TCR beta chain under discussion was sequenced for a study of cytomegalovirus exposure and HLA in healthy donors (dated by TCRdb to 2016 to 2017). Regarding the complete study: An earlier analysis of roughly 500 of the donors reported around 280 Gb of sequence data and 117 million unique TCR beta sequences obtained from some 200 million T cells. To predict cytomegalovirus infection status, the study combined high-throughput TCR immunosequencing, statistical association of individual TCRs with disease status, and machine learning. To decide whether each TCR beta V gene segment behaved as functional or pseudogenic, an earlier analysis of nearly 600 of the donors relied on high-throughput TCR beta sequencing. The study was designed to test whether signatures of past pathogen exposure could be identified by cataloging public T cell receptors. A later analysis re-analyzed previously published TCR beta repertoires from 666 donors and added high-resolution HLA genotyping to study TCR occurrence patterns. HLA typing covered class I and class II loci at four-digit resolution. Among several hundred genotyped donors of the cohort, an average of around 250,000 unique TCR beta nucleotide sequences was sequenced per donor, of which 15% to 20% were non-productive. All discovery cohort repertoires had been generated on a single sequencing platform. In the later analysis, no new phenotypic data were used to find candidate immune exposures; instead, reliance was placed on TCR beta sequences and their occurrence across donors. Alongside the repertoire data, information on donor age, sex, ethnicity and CMV serostatus was compiled. Typing coverage differed by locus: A, B, C, DRB1 and DQB1 were typed in roughly 629-640 donors, DQA1 in 500 to 550, DPA1 in 606, and DPB1 in roughly 470. Of the roughly 400 genotyped donors, approximately 83% fell in the genetic ancestry cluster associated with self-reported Caucasian donors. An early release covering 550 to 700 HLA-typed donors comprised approximately 300 gigabases of sequencing data and around 80 million unique TCR sequences. Along with the approximately 620-subject first cohort, a separate validation cohort of around 120 different subjects was used. A later genetic analysis took genome-wide SNP genotypes for about three fifths of the 666 donors and used that subset as a discovery cohort. The study profiled the T cell repertoires of 666 subjects by immunosequencing and related them to cytomegalovirus serostatus. Several DR-DQ haplotypes were handled as single units for association and clustering because linkage in the cohort was strong. General study outcomes and caveats: Immune exposure information for the cohort was limited to CMV serostatus. In vitro tests confirmed that a few of the cytomegalovirus-associated TCR beta chains recognize cytomegalovirus antigens. A cluster of highly shared sequence variants was judged likely to be a technical artifact of the sequencing pipeline. A later analysis found that TCR association rates varied across HLA loci, with DRB1 alleles showing the most associated TCRs and HLA-C alleles the fewest. Strong co-occurrence of HLA alleles, especially DR and DQ, made assigning TCR associations to individual alleles difficult. According to a later genetic analysis, donors in an Asian-associated ancestry cluster had fewer N-insertions in productive TCRs than the approximately 700-donor mean. The presence/absence analyses assumed that sequencing depth was roughly uniform across donors, and that assumption may not be true. A further reported finding was that TCR beta sequences accurately predicted the HLA-A and HLA-B alleles for most subjects in the first cohort. Most TCR sequences were seen in very few donors, while some public TCRs were found in many individuals. The classifier was reported to diagnose cytomegalovirus status with high specificity and sensitivity in both the original and validation cohorts. Only TCR beta chains were sequenced in this cohort, and the absence of alpha or paired-chain data limited detectable features. In a later analysis, several top co-occurrence clusters were reported to appear linked to parvovirus B19, influenza, CMV and Epstein-Barr virus. According to the authors, the approach could potentially be generalized to other disease states and immunological phenotypes. In an earlier analysis of around 500 of the donors, most TCR beta V segments appeared in productive rearrangements about 87% or about 30% of the time, broadly matching IMGT annotations. Some IMGT-functional V segments, including TRBV6-2 and TRBV6-3, could not be told apart with the 87-base-pair reads, so those segments were excluded. In a later analysis, most CMV-associated TCR beta chains were found to appear HLA-restricted, with HLA associations seemingly driven largely by CMV exposure. In the study, around 150 TCR beta chains were listed as associated with cytomegalovirus. HLA typing was unavailable for some donors at each locus, so association tests used only the typed subset. V-gene and J-gene trimming of TCR beta chains was associated with a missense DCLRE1C variant in a later genetic analysis, and the association was replicated in an independent cohort. Compared with equally common non-associated chains, HLA-associated TCR beta chains in a later analysis were more clonally expanded and had lower generation probabilities. Because counts were too low, more than 15 rarely observed V segments, including chromosome 9 orphons, were left out of the earlier analysis of over 550 of the donors. In a later analysis, around 17,000 TCR beta sequences were associated with specific HLA alleles at a false discovery rate of 0.05. Correlated functional status among segregating V segments might be attributable to linkage disequilibrium, but an unknown experimental factor could not be ruled out.

Comments on this clone: The antigen it binds to is not known. Base qualities are missing; no much larger clone stands one base away.

Unmatched junction bases come to 17, with V trimmed by 8 bases and J by 7 bases. The cysteine opens and the phenylalanine closes a CDR3 of 16 amino acids. Just the 48-base CDR3 DNA is kept, in frame starting at base 1. CDR1 and CDR2, per the germline V gene, are MGHDK and SYGVNS. Library preparation employed the immunoSEQ multiplex PCR assay. The multiplex PCR relied on a mix of 60 forward primers for TCR Vbeta segments and 13 reverse primers for TCR Jbeta segments. The CDR3 region of rearranged TCR beta genes was amplified from genomic DNA by a multiplex PCR assay. Amplified TCR beta libraries were sequenced as 87-base-pair reads on the Illumina HiSeq System. The authors' pipeline ran thus. A later analysis tallied around 80 million unique TCR beta chains across the 550 to 850 repertoires, and some 12 million of those chains were shared by two or more donors. A nearest-neighbor algorithm error-corrected the raw reads and collapsed the reads into unique sequences, merging closely related sequences to remove PCR and sequencing errors. To assign V, D and J gene segments, CDR3 sequences were aligned to IMGT reference sequences. For a sequence to be retained, at least a six-nucleotide match to both a V gene segment and a J gene segment was required. Rearrangements were called productive when the CDR3 lacked stop codons and stayed in frame with V and J; all others were non-productive. Following IMGT convention, CDR3 was defined as the stretch from the second conserved V-encoded cysteine to the conserved J-encoded phenylalanine. The earlier analysis of roughly 590 of the donors excluded any sequence lacking an unambiguous match to a single V gene segment. In an earlier analysis of several hundred of the donors, V segments were called functional above 56.7% productive rearrangements and were called segregating when the between-donor standard deviation exceeded 5%. A statistical classification framework was built for diagnosing cytomegalovirus status from the catalog of TCR beta chain sequences. A later analysis assigned V and J genes by comparing TCR nucleotide sequences with IMGT/GENE-DB human TR gene sequences. A later analysis assigned CDR3 sequences and most-parsimonious VDJ recombination scenarios with the TCRdist pipeline. In a later analysis, each TCR beta chain was defined by its CDR3 amino acid sequence together with its V-gene family, and reads lacking a unique V-gene family were excluded. A later analysis removed several hundred highly shared, low-generation-probability nucleotide sequences to deal with suspected cross-contamination and a sequencing artifact. A later analysis calculated a clonal expansion index for each public chain from normalized within-repertoire ranks of inferred template counts. A later analysis computed generation probabilities with a VDJ recombination model fitted to out-of-frame rearrangements, and checked the results against IGoR. In a later analysis, hypergeometric tests were used to score TCR-TCR, TCR-HLA and TCR-CMV co-occurrence, with a repertoire-size bias correction applied to TCR pairs. False discovery rates were estimated in a later analysis by permuting HLA or CMV assignments 20 times. In a later analysis, co-occurring TCRs were grouped using DBSCAN, with TCRdist sequence similarity added in when clustering inside HLA-allele-positive subsets. Repertoires with fewer than 30,000 or more than 120,000 public chains, plus five repertoires with anomalous nucleotide sharing, were excluded from co-occurrence clustering. Not all clones reach the TCRdb copy of this immuneACCESS table, which keeps in-frame sequences only. Checked studies attribute under half of the gap to unresolved V genes and leave the rest unexplained. The V and J calls and the clone size are those of that table, but D and trimming were determined from the DNA. A total of 140,000 to 150,000 clones appear in this sample, around three quarters of them only once. The ten biggest clones cover 2.4% of the sample.

The cohort comprised fewer than 750 healthy bone marrow donors. At the time of sampling, all cohort members were nominally healthy, though unrecorded immune exposures were likely present. The donor was CMV seropositive and was included in the group of 289 seropositive cohort members. Each donor provided a peripheral blood sample, and peripheral blood mononuclear cells were used for TCR beta sequencing. The Qiagen DNeasy Blood Extraction Kit was used to extract genomic DNA from the blood cell samples. The rearranged segments are TRBV25-1 and TRBJ1-1; 9 bases in between match TRBD1. Sequencing was carried out using PBMCs. The sequence came from a woman aged 18-29 years in good health and CMV-seropositive. The bases are TGTGCCAGCCACGCCTTTACATCGACAGGGGGAATTGAAGCTTTCTTT. Its product reads: CASHAFTSTGGIEAFF.